These 23 T cell receptor beta chains were all obtained from the same sample, sequenced in a study of blood T cell repertoires in COVID-19 (dated by TCRdb to the early 2020s). Library preparation was by the immunoSEQ multiplex PCR assay. TCRdb retrieved this table from immuneACCESS and kept in-frame rearrangements only. Not all clones are present; in checked studies, unresolved V genes account for under half, and no reason is known for the remainder. The sample table shows around 190,000 clones, and 88% are seen once. Clones ranked in the top ten supply 1.5% to 2% of the sample. Sequenced: peripheral blood. These receptors all come from a young man with active or convalescent COVID-19.

As DNA, the CDR3 is TGTGCCAGCAGCGCCTATAGGGGGGGAAATGAGCAGTTCTTC. It yields the protein CASSAYRGGNEQFF. V usage is TRBV11-1 and J usage is TRBJ2-1, with a weak D call TRBD2 (7 bases). This CDR3 spans 14 amino acids. The V and J ends lost 5 bases and 7 bases respectively, with 15 bases between them. Per the germline V gene, CDR1 is SGHAT and CDR2 is FQDESV (reference sequence).

The chain recombines TRBV14 with TRBJ2-7; 10 bases are a match to TRBD2. Trimming removed 4 bases from V and 6 bases from J; junction bases left unmatched: 3. CDR1 is SGHDN and CDR2 is FVKESK in the germline V gene. The CDR3 totals 13 residues. The CDR3 reads CASSPRLAGEQYF. CDR3 bases: TGTGCCAGCAGCCCCCGACTAGCGGGCGAGCAGTACTTC.

The chain joins TRBV11-2 to TRBJ2-2, with TRBD1 matching 7 bases. After removal of 5 bases from V and 7 bases from J, the junction contained 7 bases not matched to a gene. Looked up from germline, CDR1 is SGHAT and CDR2 is FQNNGV. The CDR3 covers 14 residues. CDR3 DNA sequence: TGTGCCAGCAGCCGACGACAGGGTAGCGGGGAGCTGTTTTTT. Encoded protein: CASSRRQGSGELFF.

The V gene is TRBV6-5, the J gene TRBJ2-1, with D maybe TRBD2 (6 bases). The ends were cut back, 5 bases at V and 9 bases at J, with 17 bases in the middle. The CDR3 runs 14 residues. Germline V gene data show CDR1 as MNHEY and CDR2 as SVGAGI. The CDR3 protein is CASSRLLASGEQFF. The CDR3, as DNA: TGTGCCAGCAGTCGTCTACTAGCATCCGGTGAGCAGTTCTTC.

The rearrangement links TRBV10-3 to TRBJ2-7, with D perhaps TRBD2 (6 bases). This CDR3 has 13 amino acids. CDR1 is ENHRY, CDR2 SYGVKD, per germline. Trimming stripped 5 bases from V and 3 bases from J, with 11 bases between. CDR3 amino acids: CAISTPGVYEQYF. DNA of the CDR3: TGTGCCATCAGTACCCCGGGGGTCTACGAGCAGTACTTC.

The chain carries TRBV5-1 and TRBJ1-5, with D perhaps matching TRBD1 (6 bases). CDR1 and CDR2 from the germline V gene are SGHRS and YFSETQ. V shed 0 bases and J shed 4 bases, with 14 bases lying between them. The CDR3 totals 16 residues. The CDR3 loop is CASSLAGGGGNQPQHF. CDR3 DNA sequence: TGCGCCAGCAGCTTGGCGGGGGGCGGGGGAAATCAGCCCCAGCATTTT. The entire variable domain, with the rest obtained from reference TRBV5-1 and TRBJ1-5, is as follows: KAGVTQTPRYLIKTRGQQVTLSCSPISGHRSVSWYQQTPGQGLQFLFEYFSETQRNKGNFPGRFSGRQFSNSRSEMNVSTLELGDSALYLCASSLAGGGGNQPQHFGDGTRLSIL.

The V call is TRBV28, the J call TRBJ2-5, with D perhaps matching TRBD1 (6 bases). V shed 1 base and J shed 4 bases, with 13 bases lying between them. The germline V gene encodes CDR1 MDHEN and CDR2 SYDVKM. There are 15 residues in the CDR3. The CDR3 DNA reads as TGTGCCAGCAGTTTATCCGTCACAGGGCGAGAGACCCAGTACTTC. Translating it yields CASSLSVTGRETQYF.

V gene TRBV18 combines with J gene TRBJ2-2; 9 nucleotides agree with TRBD1. V trimming: 1 base; J trimming: 6 bases; junction bases outside the gene matches: 3. This CDR3 is built from 15 residues. Germline CDR1 and CDR2: KGHSH and LQKENI. Written as DNA, the CDR3 is TGTGCCAGCTCACCACGGACAGGGGATGCCGGGGAGCTGTTTTTT. Translating gives CASSPRTGDAGELFF. Supplemented by reference TRBV18 and TRBJ2-2, the full variable domain reads NAGVMQNPRHLVRRRGQEARLRCSPMKGHSHVYWYRQLPEEGLKFMVYLQKENIIDESGMPKERFSAEFPKEGPSILRIQQVVRGDSAAYFCASSPRTGDAGELFFGEGSRLTVL.

The gene calls are TRBV5-1 and TRBJ1-1; 7 nucleotides align to TRBD1. CDR1 SGHRS and CDR2 YFSETQ come from the germline V gene. Losses at the gene ends were 1 base for V and 5 bases for J; bases not matched to a gene: 5. The CDR3 sequence is 14 residues long. The CDR3 reads CASSLRGGDTEAFF. The CDR3 nucleotides are TGCGCCAGCAGCTTGAGAGGGGGCGATACTGAAGCTTTCTTT.

The chain has TRBV6-5 and TRBJ2-7; D perhaps matches TRBD2 (5 bases). V dropped 6 bases and J dropped 1 base, with 10 bases sitting between them. Germline-derived CDR1 and CDR2 are MNHEY and SVGAGI. The CDR3 contains 13 residues. The DNA for the CDR3 is TGTGCCAGCAGGGCAGGACTGTCCTACGAGCAGTACTTC. It is translated as CASRAGLSYEQYF.

V gene TRBV12-3 or TRBV12-4 combines with J gene TRBJ2-5; D gene ambiguous. V was trimmed by 3 bases and J by 9 bases, leaving 11 bases between them. CDR3 size: 12 residues. The CDR3 region has the DNA TGTGCCAGCAGTTTGAAGTCTCGGGCCCAGTACTTC. This gives the protein CASSLKSRAQYF.

V gene TRBV18 combines with J gene TRBJ1-1; 11 nucleotides line up with TRBD1. Trimming cost V 3 bases and J 3 bases; bases outside gene matches: 3. The V gene's germline CDR1 is KGHSH and CDR2 LQKENI. This CDR3 contains 15 residues. CDR3 nucleotides: TGTGCCAGCTCACCGAGGGACAGGGGGGACACTGAAGCTTTCTTT. Translation: CASSPRDRGDTEAFF.

The chain is built from TRBV30 and TRBJ1-6, with D tentatively TRBD1 (5 bases). The ends were cut back, 5 bases at V and 19 bases at J, with 18 bases in the middle. The germline gives CDR1 GTSNPN, CDR2 SVGIG (reference sequence). This CDR3 has 11 residues. The DNA for the CDR3 is TGTGCCTGGGACTCCCGGGGAGGGGTTCACTTT. Translated: CAWDSRGGVHF.

The chain couples TRBV28 to TRBJ1-5, with D possibly being TRBD1 (6 bases). CDR1 and CDR2 (germline): MDHEN, SYDVKM. The CDR3 has 20 amino acids. V was trimmed by 5 bases and J by 2 bases, leaving 28 bases between them. This CDR3 reads CASSLDITGREEIGNQPQHF. The CDR3 coding sequence is TGTGCCAGCAGTCTAGATATAACAGGGAGGGAGGAAATAGGCAATCAGCCCCAGCATTTT.

The chain has TRBV6-2 or TRBV6-3 and TRBJ2-3; D not certain. CDR1 is MNHEY, CDR2 SVGEGT, per germline. V lost 2 bases, J lost 2 bases, and 14 bases lay in between. CDR3 size: 16 residues. The CDR3 region has the DNA TGTGCCAGCAGTTACACACCCGAGGCACCCACAGATACGCAGTATTTT. This codes for CASSYTPEAPTDTQYF.

J is TRBJ1-2 and V is TRBV19; TRBD1 agrees at 9 bases. This CDR3 spans 17 amino acids. With 5 bases clipped from V and 6 bases from J, the junction kept 16 bases outside the gene matches. Germline CDR1 is LNHDA and CDR2 is SQIVND (reference sequence). The CDR3 loop is CASSSSPGTGSSHGYTF. DNA for the CDR3: TGTGCCAGTAGTTCAAGTCCCGGGACAGGGTCGTCACATGGCTACACCTTC.

The genes are TRBV4-3 and TRBJ1-3; D is unclear. The V gene's germline CDR1 is LGHNA and CDR2 YSLEER. Trimming pared 0 bases from V and 0 bases from J, leaving 9 bases between. This CDR3 spans 16 amino acids. The CDR3 region is CASSQDLGSSGNTIYF. The CDR3 DNA is TGCGCCAGCAGCCAAGATTTGGGCAGCTCTGGAAACACCATATATTTT.

The gene calls are TRBV29-1 and TRBJ1-1, with D tentatively TRBD1 (6 bases). V lost 6 bases and J 1 base, leaving 9 bases between the germline ends. CDR3 length: 12 residues. Germline CDR1 reads SQVTM; CDR2 reads ANQGSEA. The CDR3 sequence is CSVGRGNTEAFF. In DNA form, the CDR3 reads TGCAGCGTCGGCAGGGGGAACACTGAAGCTTTCTTT.

The V gene is TRBV3-1 (or the pseudogene TRBV3-2), the J gene TRBJ2-7, with 8 bases matching TRBD1. The CDR3 consists of 13 residues. Trimming took 3 bases from V and 2 from J; bases not matched to a gene: 0. Germline loops: CDR1 LGHDT, CDR2 YNNKEL (reference sequence). Here the CDR3 reads CASSQDRAYEQYF. DNA for the CDR3: TGTGCCAGCAGCCAGGACAGGGCCTACGAGCAGTACTTC.

V gene TRBV6-5 combines with J gene TRBJ2-6; D is uncertain. Germline V gene sequence: CDR1 MNHEY, CDR2 SVGAGI. The CDR3 covers 14 residues. Trimming removed 4 bases from V and 0 bases from J, with 4 bases in between. CDR3 sequence reads: CASSFNSGANVLTF. The CDR3 DNA follows: TGTGCCAGCAGTTTTAACTCTGGGGCCAACGTCCTGACTTTC.

The chain carries TRBV18 and TRBJ2-7, with 9 bases lining up with TRBD1. CDR3 length: 15 residues. Unmatched junction bases numbered 2, after V lost 0 bases and J lost 2 bases. Germline V gene sequence: CDR1 KGHSH, CDR2 LQKENI. The CDR3, as DNA: TGTGCCAGCTCACCACCGGGGACAGGGCCCTACGAGCAGTACTTC. It encodes CASSPPGTGPYEQYF. Variable domain in full (rest from reference TRBV18 and TRBJ2-7): NAGVMQNPRHLVRRRGQEARLRCSPMKGHSHVYWYRQLPEEGLKFMVYLQKENIIDESGMPKERFSAEFPKEGPSILRIQQVVRGDSAAYFCASSPPGTGPYEQYFGPGTRLTVT.

The CDR3 spells CSVVLGENTEAFF. The CDR3 region has the DNA TGCAGCGTTGTCCTAGGAGAGAACACTGAAGCTTTCTTT. The chain combines TRBV29-1 with TRBJ1-1; no clear D gene. CDR1 and CDR2 (germline): SQVTM, ANQGSEA. The V end lost 4 bases, the J end lost 1 base, and 10 bases lay between the germline ends. This CDR3 comprises 13 residues. Variable domain in full (rest from reference TRBV29-1 and TRBJ1-1): SAVISQKPSRDICQRGTSLTIQCQVDSQVTMMFWYRQQPGQSLTLIATANQGSEATYESGFVIDKFPISRPNLTFSTLTVSNMSPEDSSIYLCSVVLGENTEAFFGQGTRLTVV.

The chain couples TRBV19 to TRBJ2-2; D is perhaps TRBD2 (6 bases). The V and J ends lost 9 bases and 4 bases respectively, with 18 bases between them. CDR3 length: 15 amino acids. Germline CDR1 is LNHDA and CDR2 is SQIVND (reference sequence). CDR3: CASQGGISSTGELFF. DNA for the CDR3: TGTGCCAGCCAAGGAGGGATAAGTTCCACCGGGGAGCTGTTTTTT.